The sequence of this T cell receptor (beta chain) was determined in a study of a mutant IDH1 vaccine in newly diagnosed glioma. Background on the study: Vaccination began 4-6 weeks post radiotherapy alone, or with temozolomide cycles. Study-level findings and limits: Immune responses induced by vaccination arose in 93.3% of the patients.

CDR3 length equals 15 residues. The ends lost 7 bases at V and 9 bases at J; junction bases unmatched: 11. CDR1 is MNHEY, CDR2 SVGAGI, per germline. Regarding this clone: What it recognizes is unknown.

The method was immunoSEQ multiplex PCR; TCRdb's version includes in-frame clones alone and lacks a portion of them. Seen here are roughly 42,000 clones, 70% to 90% observed once, and the top ten hold 1.7%. Time point given: week 5, during vaccination. With topical imiquimod, each dose of the vaccine consisted of 300 ug of mutant IDH1 20-mer peptide. The clonotype comes from a man aged 35 to 55 with glioma. The rearrangement uses TRBV6-5 and TRBJ2-1; 11 bases line up with TRBD1. Sequencing was performed on PBMCs, taken from a glioma patient whose treatment included an IDH1 peptide vaccine. CDR3 coding DNA: TGTGCCAGCACCAAGGGGACAGGGGGGTTGGTTGAGCAGTTCTTC. Protein product: CASTKGTGGLVEQFF.